The rows below give T cell receptor beta chains drawn from one sample of a study of blood T cell repertoires in COVID-19. Some clones are missing from TCRdb's copy, which holds only in-frame ones; the method was immunoSEQ multiplex PCR. Of about 38,000 clones listed, nearly 90% are singletons. The sequenced sample consisted of peripheral blood. The receptors were sampled from a man in his sixties or seventies with active COVID-19. CDR3s include the opening cysteine and the closing phenylalanine or tryptophan. Each record gives: D gene, J gene, clone size, V gene, CDR3 DNA, CDR3 protein. A D gene is named only where the DNA matches it firmly. Clone sizes are given selectively: once, few, many, or a class where the clone is expanded.

d_gene: TRBD1
j_gene: TRBJ2-5
abundance: NA
v_gene: TRBV7-9
CDR3nt: TGTGCCAGCAGCCTCCGGAGGACAGGGCACCAAGAGACCCAGTACTTC
CDR3aa: CASSLRRTGHQETQYF

d_gene: NA
j_gene: TRBJ1-4
abundance: NA
v_gene: TRBV19
CDR3nt: TGTGCCAGTAGTATCCGAGTTGAAAAACTGTTTTTT
CDR3aa: CASSIRVEKLFF

d_gene: NA
j_gene: TRBJ2-7
abundance: few
v_gene: TRBV7-9
CDR3nt: TGTGCCAGCAGCTTAGGAGGGGCACAGGGCTACGAGCAGTACTTC
CDR3aa: CASSLGGAQGYEQYF

d_gene: TRBD1
j_gene: TRBJ2-7
abundance: once
v_gene: TRBV30
CDR3nt: TGTGCCTGGAGTGTTCAGACAGGGTCCTACGAGCAGTACTTC
CDR3aa: CAWSVQTGSYEQYF

d_gene: TRBD1
j_gene: TRBJ2-4
abundance: NA
v_gene: TRBV7-2
CDR3nt: TGTGCCAGCAGCTCCCGGACAGGGAAAAACATTCAGTACTTC
CDR3aa: CASSSRTGKNIQYF

d_gene: NA
j_gene: TRBJ1-2
abundance: NA
v_gene: TRBV9
CDR3nt: TGTGCCAGCAGCGCCTCCAGGGTTCCCTATGGCTACACCTTC
CDR3aa: CASSASRVPYGYTF

d_gene: TRBD1
j_gene: TRBJ1-2
abundance: NA
v_gene: TRBV5-6
CDR3nt: TGTGCCAGCAGCTTCCTGGACAGGGAGTCAGGCTACACCTTC
CDR3aa: CASSFLDRESGYTF

d_gene: TRBD2
j_gene: TRBJ2-5
abundance: NA
v_gene: TRBV3-1/TRBV3-2
CDR3nt: TGTGCCAGCAGCCAAGACGTTCTAGCGGGAGCGGGGGAGACCCAGTACTTC
CDR3aa: CASSQDVLAGAGETQYF

d_gene: NA
j_gene: TRBJ2-1
abundance: NA
v_gene: TRBV5-1
CDR3nt: TGCGCCAGCAGCGGAGTTAGCTCCTACAATGAGCAGTTCTTC
CDR3aa: CASSGVSSYNEQFF

d_gene: NA
j_gene: TRBJ1-1
abundance: NA
v_gene: TRBV5-1
CDR3nt: TGCGCCAGCAGCTTGGCGGGGAGCTTGGGCACTGAAGCTTTCTTT
CDR3aa: CASSLAGSLGTEAFF

d_gene: TRBD2
j_gene: TRBJ2-3
abundance: NA
v_gene: TRBV29-1
CDR3nt: TGCAGCGTTGGGGAACAAAAGGGACTAGCGGGAACAGCGGATACGCAGTATTTT
CDR3aa: CSVGEQKGLAGTADTQYF

d_gene: NA
j_gene: TRBJ1-6
abundance: NA
v_gene: TRBV6-5
CDR3nt: TGTGCCAGCAGACGACTGACAAGGGGTCATTCACCCCTCCACTTT
CDR3aa: CASRRLTRGHSPLHF

d_gene: NA
j_gene: TRBJ2-3
abundance: NA
v_gene: TRBV6-5
CDR3nt: TGTGCCAGCAGTCCCCAGGGAAATACGCAGTATTTT
CDR3aa: CASSPQGNTQYF

d_gene: TRBD1
j_gene: TRBJ2-1
abundance: NA
v_gene: TRBV18
CDR3nt: TGTGCCAGCTCACCCAGGACAGGGGGGGGCTCCTACAATGAGCAGTTCTTC
CDR3aa: CASSPRTGGGSYNEQFF

d_gene: TRBD1
j_gene: TRBJ1-1
abundance: NA
v_gene: TRBV6-5
CDR3nt: TGTGCCAGCCGGGACAGGGGGAACACTGAAGCTTTCTTT
CDR3aa: CASRDRGNTEAFF

d_gene: TRBD1
j_gene: TRBJ2-7
abundance: NA
v_gene: TRBV7-6
CDR3nt: TGTGCCAGCAGCCTGCGACAGGGGGCGCCGGACGAGCAGTACTTC
CDR3aa: CASSLRQGAPDEQYF

d_gene: TRBD1
j_gene: TRBJ1-6
abundance: NA
v_gene: TRBV18
CDR3nt: TGTGCCAGCTCACCTCGGACAGGGGCTAATTCACCCCTCCACTTT
CDR3aa: CASSPRTGANSPLHF

d_gene: NA
j_gene: TRBJ2-7
abundance: NA
v_gene: TRBV18
CDR3nt: TGTGCCAGCTCACCAGCAAGGGGAGGCACCTACGAGCAGTACTTC
CDR3aa: CASSPARGGTYEQYF

d_gene: NA
j_gene: TRBJ1-1
abundance: NA
v_gene: TRBV5-5
CDR3nt: TGTGCCAGCAGCTGGGGGGTGAACACTGAAGCTTTCTTT
CDR3aa: CASSWGVNTEAFF

d_gene: TRBD1
j_gene: TRBJ2-7
abundance: few
v_gene: TRBV5-1
CDR3nt: TGCGCCAGCAAAAGGACAGGGCGTTCCTACGAGCAGTACTTC
CDR3aa: CASKRTGRSYEQYF

d_gene: NA
j_gene: TRBJ1-1
abundance: NA
v_gene: TRBV5-1
CDR3nt: TGCGCCAGCAGCTTGAGGGGTGGGAACAGCGTGAACACTGAAGCTTTCTTT
CDR3aa: CASSLRGGNSVNTEAFF

d_gene: NA
j_gene: TRBJ2-2
abundance: NA
v_gene: TRBV7-6
CDR3nt: TGTGCCAGCAGCAAAACAAGAACGAACACCGGGGAGCTGTTTTTT
CDR3aa: CASSKTRTNTGELFF

d_gene: NA
j_gene: TRBJ2-1
abundance: NA
v_gene: TRBV24-1
CDR3nt: TGTGCCACCAGTGATAAAAAAAAGGGGCCACCGAGAAATGAGCAGTTCTTC
CDR3aa: CATSDKKKGPPRNEQFF

d_gene: NA
j_gene: TRBJ2-3
abundance: NA
v_gene: TRBV28
CDR3nt: TGTGCCAGCAGAGTAGGGGGGGCGGGGACAGATACGCAGTATTTT
CDR3aa: CASRVGGAGTDTQYF

d_gene: TRBD1
j_gene: TRBJ1-2
abundance: few
v_gene: TRBV5-1
CDR3nt: TGCGCCAGCAGCGGATCGGGACAGATCTATGGCTACACCTTC
CDR3aa: CASSGSGQIYGYTF

d_gene: TRBD1
j_gene: TRBJ2-5
abundance: NA
v_gene: TRBV5-6
CDR3nt: TGTGCCAGCAGGCAGGGGGCGGCGGTGACCCAGTACTTC
CDR3aa: CASRQGAAVTQYF

d_gene: TRBD2
j_gene: TRBJ2-1
abundance: NA
v_gene: TRBV29-1
CDR3nt: TGCAGCGCGGGACTAGCGGCCTACAATGAGCAGTTCTTC
CDR3aa: CSAGLAAYNEQFF

d_gene: NA
j_gene: TRBJ2-1
abundance: NA
v_gene: TRBV7-2
CDR3nt: TGTGCCAGCAGCTTGAGGGACTCCTACAATGAGCAGTTCTTC
CDR3aa: CASSLRDSYNEQFF

d_gene: NA
j_gene: TRBJ1-6
abundance: NA
v_gene: TRBV15
CDR3nt: TGTGCCACCAGCAGGCGGGGGGACCCGAATAATTCACCCCTCCACTTT
CDR3aa: CATSRRGDPNNSPLHF

d_gene: TRBD1
j_gene: TRBJ2-2
abundance: NA
v_gene: TRBV4-3
CDR3nt: TGCGCCAGCAGCCAAACCAGGGGGCAGACCGGGGAGCTGTTTTTT
CDR3aa: CASSQTRGQTGELFF

d_gene: TRBD2
j_gene: TRBJ2-1
abundance: NA
v_gene: TRBV7-9
CDR3nt: TGTGCCAGCAGCCTCCCTTTACTAGCGGCCTACAATGAGCAGTTCTTC
CDR3aa: CASSLPLLAAYNEQFF

d_gene: TRBD1
j_gene: TRBJ2-6
abundance: once
v_gene: TRBV5-1
CDR3nt: TGCGCCAGCAGCCCTACCGGGACAGGTTACTCTGGGGCCAACGTCCTGACTTTC
CDR3aa: CASSPTGTGYSGANVLTF

d_gene: NA
j_gene: TRBJ2-7
abundance: few
v_gene: TRBV28
CDR3nt: TGTGCCAGCAGTTTAGGAACCGTGAGACTCCGGGAGCAGTACTTC
CDR3aa: CASSLGTVRLREQYF

d_gene: NA
j_gene: TRBJ1-4
abundance: NA
v_gene: TRBV15
CDR3nt: TGTGCCACCAGCAGCCTAGGGGGGGCAACTAATGAAAAACTGTTTTTT
CDR3aa: CATSSLGGATNEKLFF